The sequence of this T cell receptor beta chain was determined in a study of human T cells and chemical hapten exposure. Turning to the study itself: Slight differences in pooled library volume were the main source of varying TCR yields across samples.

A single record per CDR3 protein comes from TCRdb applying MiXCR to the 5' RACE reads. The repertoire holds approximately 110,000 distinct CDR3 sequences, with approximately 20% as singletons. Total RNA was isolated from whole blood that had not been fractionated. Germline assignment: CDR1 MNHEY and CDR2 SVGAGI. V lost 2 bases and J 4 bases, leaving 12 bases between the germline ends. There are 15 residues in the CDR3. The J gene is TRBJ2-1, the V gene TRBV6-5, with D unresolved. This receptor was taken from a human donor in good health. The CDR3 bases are TGTGCCAGCAGTTACGTTTCTTCGCCTTACAATGAGCAGTTCTTC. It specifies CASSYVSSPYNEQFF.